This is a list of T cell receptor beta chains from one sample in a study of CD8 T cells in ankylosing spondylitis. TCRdb re-called the 5' RACE reads with MiXCR, one entry per CDR3 protein. In the table there are roughly 150,000 distinct CDR3 sequences, 5.5% to 7.5% of which are singletons. Source material: blood, either unsorted or a sorted T cell fraction (not recorded which). All receptors come from a female donor with ankylosing spondylitis or in good health (not recorded which). Each CDR3 is given with its conserved first and last residue. The D gene is left open where the match is weak. Rows give clone size only sometimes, using once, few, many, or a class for an expanded clone.

clone_size j_call d_call v_call cdr3_nt cdr3_aa
many TRBJ2-3 TRBD2 TRBV12-3/TRBV12-4 TGTGCCAGCAGTCACACGGTCGGAGCGGGGGGGGCGAGGGATACGCAGTATTTT CASSHTVGAGGARDTQYF
many TRBJ1-1 TRBD1 TRBV6-1 TGTGCCAGCACCGAACTAGGACAGGCGTACACTGAAGCTTTCTTT CASTELGQAYTEAFF
- TRBJ1-1 - TRBV2 TGTGCCAGCAGTGAAGCTTGGGACACTGAAGCTTTCTTT CASSEAWDTEAFF
many TRBJ2-1 - TRBV12-3/TRBV12-4 TGTGCCAGCGATAGTAGGGGCTACAATGAGCAGTTCTTC CASDSRGYNEQFF
many TRBJ2-3 - TRBV5-1 TGCGCCAGCAGCTTTACGGGACTCAGCACAGATACGCAGTATTTT CASSFTGLSTDTQYF
many TRBJ1-1 - TRBV12-3/TRBV12-4 TGTGCCAGCAGAACGACAGTAAACACTGAAGCTTTCTTT CASRTTVNTEAFF
many TRBJ1-2 - TRBV24-1 TGTGCCACCAGTCGGGCCGACAACTATGGCTACACCTTC CATSRADNYGYTF
- TRBJ2-2 - TRBV5-1 TGCGCCAGCAGCTCTACCACCGGGGAGCTGTTTTTT CASSSTTGELFF
few TRBJ2-2 - TRBV7-6 TGTGCCAGCAGCTTAGACGTGGAAACCGGGGAGCTGTTTTTT CASSLDVETGELFF
many TRBJ2-2 - TRBV5-1 TGCGCCAGCAGCTTGGAGCTCGGGACCGGGGAGCTGTTTTTT CASSLELGTGELFF
many TRBJ1-1 - TRBV6-1 TGTGCCAGCAGTGCCGACCGGGGGTACGGGGCGGCTTTCTTT CASSADRGYGAAFF
many TRBJ1-1 - TRBV18 TGTGCCAGCTCAAACCAGGCACCTATCGGTGAAGCTTTCTTT CASSNQAPIGEAFF
few TRBJ2-3 - TRBV2 TGTGCCAGCAGCCCCCTGACCGGATACACAGATACGCAGTATTTT CASSPLTGYTDTQYF
- TRBJ1-4 - TRBV6-1 TGTGCCAGCAGGGGGTTAAAACTGTTTTTT CASRGLKLFF
many TRBJ1-5 - TRBV15 TGTGCCACCAGTGGAAACAGCAATCAGCCCCAGCATTTT CATSGNSNQPQHF
many TRBJ2-7 - TRBV12-3/TRBV12-4 TGTGCCAGCAGTAGAGGAGACTACGAGCAGTACTTC CASSRGDYEQYF
many TRBJ2-3 - TRBV12-3/TRBV12-4 TGTGCCAGCAGCTACGACTCACATACGCAGTATTTT CASSYDSHTQYF
many TRBJ2-1 - TRBV20-1 TGCAGTGCTTCCCATAGTAGCTCCTACAATGAGCAGTTCTTC CSASHSSSYNEQFF
few TRBJ2-5 - TRBV30 TGTGCCTGGAGTGCCGGGAGCCAAGCTCCAGAGACCCAGTACTTC CAWSAGSQAPETQYF
many TRBJ1-6 - TRBV7-8 TGTGCCAGCAGCAAAAGGACAGCTAATAATTCACCCCTCCACTTT CASSKRTANNSPLHF
many TRBJ1-2 - TRBV30 TGTGCCTGGAGGGCGACAGCTAACTATGGCTACACCTTC CAWRATANYGYTF
many TRBJ1-5 - TRBV7-9 TGTGCCAGCAGCTTAGAAGGGATCAATCAGCCCCAGCATTTT CASSLEGINQPQHF
- TRBJ2-3 TRBD2 TRBV4-1 TGCGCCAGCAGCCAAGGGACTAGCGGGAGCACAGATACGCAGTATTTT CASSQGTSGSTDTQYF
- TRBJ2-3 - TRBV7-9 TGTGCCAGCAGCCTTAGAAGAAAGGGGGGAGATACGCAGTATTTT CASSLRRKGGDTQYF
many TRBJ2-1 TRBD1 TRBV4-1 TGCGCCAGCAGCCACCCGGGACAGGTCTTGGGTGAGCAGTTCTTC CASSHPGQVLGEQFF
many TRBJ2-1 TRBD2 TRBV2 TGTGCCAGCAGTGAAACACTAGCGGGGGAACAGTTCTTC CASSETLAGEQFF
many TRBJ1-2 - TRBV29-1 TGCAGCGTTGAAGATCCCGGGGGCCTCTATGGCTACACCTTC CSVEDPGGLYGYTF
- TRBJ2-3 TRBD2 TRBV12-3/TRBV12-4 TGTGCCTTCAGTTTAGCGTTTCCTAGCGGGGGGGACACAGATACGCAGTATTTT CAFSLAFPSGGDTDTQYF
many TRBJ1-5 - TRBV4-1 TGCGCCAGCAGCCAAGCCCCCACAGGGCCCAATCAGCCCCAGCATTTT CASSQAPTGPNQPQHF
many TRBJ2-3 TRBD2 TRBV7-6 TGTGCCAGCAGCTTACGTAGCGGGGGGGCCGTAGGGGATACGCAGTATTTT CASSLRSGGAVGDTQYF
many TRBJ1-3 - TRBV20-1 TGCAGTGCCTCGGCTGACTCTGGAAACACCATATATTTT CSASADSGNTIYF
many TRBJ1-2 - TRBV25-1 TGTGCCAGCACCGAATCTTCCGAGAGCTACACCTTC CASTESSESYTF
- TRBJ1-1 TRBD1 TRBV6-5 TGTGCCAGCAGTTACCTGATGGACAGGGGGCGCATGGGCACTGAAGCTTTCTTT CASSYLMDRGRMGTEAFF
few TRBJ2-5 - TRBV12-3/TRBV12-4 TGTGCCAGCAGTCTAATAGGGAACCAAGAGACCCAGTACTTC CASSLIGNQETQYF
many TRBJ2-2 - TRBV20-1 TGCAGTGCGGTCCACCGCCTGGAGCTGTTTTTT CSAVHRLELFF
many TRBJ1-5 - TRBV4-3 TGCGCCAGCAGCCAAGATCGCGGTCAGCCCCAGCATTTT CASSQDRGQPQHF
many TRBJ2-3 - TRBV7-9 TGTGCCAGCAGCTTACTCCTTCAGTCTAGCACAGATACGCAGTATTTT CASSLLLQSSTDTQYF
many TRBJ2-5 - TRBV12-3/TRBV12-4 TGTACCAGGGTGGCGGGGCCGGAGACCCAGTACTTC CTRVAGPETQYF
many TRBJ1-1 - TRBV7-6 TGTGCCAGCAGCTTAGCGTCGGGGGGGGGGATCACTGAAGCTTTCTTT CASSLASGGGITEAFF
many TRBJ2-3 - TRBV7-2 TGTGCCAGCAGCTTATTGGATTTCGCAGATACGCAGTATTTT CASSLLDFADTQYF
many TRBJ1-3 TRBD1 TRBV6-5 TGTGCCAGCAGTTACTCGACAGGGAACACCATATATTTT CASSYSTGNTIYF
- TRBJ2-1 - TRBV28 TGTGCCAGCAGCCCGGACTCCCCGGGGAGCAATGAGCAGTTCTTC CASSPDSPGSNEQFF